This T cell receptor (beta chain) was documented in a study of blood T cell repertoires in COVID-19. Looking at the study overall: In each case, the material was cDNA or gDNA derived from T cells, B-cell-depleted T cells, or PBMCs.

This CDR3 contains 15 residues. Trimming removed 4 bases at V and 2 bases at J, with 11 bases between. In germline, CDR1 is SGHVS, CDR2 FQNEAQ. How the authors handled the data: Scientists estimated how many nucleated cells there were by amplifying reference gene primers. Only in-frame clones appear in the TCRdb table, and some are missing; sequencing was by immunoSEQ multiplex PCR. D and trimming come from the DNA, and the V and J calls and clone size come from that table. This table holds approximately 90,000 clones, around 80% found once. Sequenced: peripheral blood. This sequence joins TRBV7-8 and TRBJ2-2; perhaps TRBD2 as D (5 bases). The receptor was derived from a woman of 80 years or more with acute or convalescent COVID-19. The DNA for the CDR3 is TGTGCCAGCAGCTCGGGATCGGTCAACACCGGGGAGCTGTTTTTT. Translation: CASSSGSVNTGELFF.